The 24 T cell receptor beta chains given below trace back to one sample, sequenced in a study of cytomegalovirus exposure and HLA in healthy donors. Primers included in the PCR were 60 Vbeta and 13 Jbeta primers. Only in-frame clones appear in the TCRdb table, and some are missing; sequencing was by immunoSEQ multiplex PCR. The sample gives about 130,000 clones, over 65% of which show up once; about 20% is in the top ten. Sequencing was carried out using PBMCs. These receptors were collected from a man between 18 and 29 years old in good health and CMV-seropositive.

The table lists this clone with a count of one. CDR3 sequence reads: CASSLGISVPDTQYF. CDR3 in DNA: TGCGCCAGCAGCTTGGGGATCAGCGTCCCAGATACGCAGTATTTT. The chain joins TRBV5-1 to TRBJ2-3; no definite D call. Germline CDR1 and CDR2: SGHRS and YFSETQ. Trimming took off 0 bases at V and 4 bases at J, with 12 bases between the two ends. CDR3 size: 15 residues.

The CDR3 nucleotides are TGTGCCAGCACCCCAGGCGACACCAATAATTCACCCCTCCACTTT. Translation: CASTPGDTNNSPLHF. The chain joins TRBV9 to TRBJ1-6; D uncertain. The germline V and J ends were trimmed by 6 bases and 5 bases, with 15 bases remaining between them. CDR1 SGDLS and CDR2 YYNGEE come from the germline V gene. This CDR3 has 15 amino acids.

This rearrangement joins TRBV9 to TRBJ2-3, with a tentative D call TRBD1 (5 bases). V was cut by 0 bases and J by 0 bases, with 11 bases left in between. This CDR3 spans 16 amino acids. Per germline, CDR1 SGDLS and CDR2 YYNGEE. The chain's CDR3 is CASSVEAGPSTDTQYF. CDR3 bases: TGTGCCAGCAGCGTAGAAGCAGGGCCAAGCACAGATACGCAGTATTTT.

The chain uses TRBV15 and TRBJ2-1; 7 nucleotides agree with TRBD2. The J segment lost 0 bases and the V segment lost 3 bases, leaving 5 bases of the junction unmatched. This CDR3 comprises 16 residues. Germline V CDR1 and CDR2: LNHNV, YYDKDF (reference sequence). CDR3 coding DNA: TGTGCCACCAGCAGCGGAGGGAGGGGCTCCTACAATGAGCAGTTCTTC. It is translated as CATSSGGRGSYNEQFF.

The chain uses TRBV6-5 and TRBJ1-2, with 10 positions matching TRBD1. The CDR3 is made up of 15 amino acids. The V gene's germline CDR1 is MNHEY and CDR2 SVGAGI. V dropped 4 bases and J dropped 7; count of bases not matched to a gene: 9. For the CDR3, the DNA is TGTGCCAGCAGTTCATGGGACAGGGGAGGGGGTGGCTACACCTTC. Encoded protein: CASSSWDRGGGGYTF.

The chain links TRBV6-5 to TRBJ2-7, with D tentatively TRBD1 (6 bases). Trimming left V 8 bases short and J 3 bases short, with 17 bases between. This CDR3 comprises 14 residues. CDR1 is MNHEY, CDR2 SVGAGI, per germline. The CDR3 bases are TGTGCCAGCCGGGCCAGGACAGCGTTCTACGAGCAGTACTTC. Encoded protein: CASRARTAFYEQYF.

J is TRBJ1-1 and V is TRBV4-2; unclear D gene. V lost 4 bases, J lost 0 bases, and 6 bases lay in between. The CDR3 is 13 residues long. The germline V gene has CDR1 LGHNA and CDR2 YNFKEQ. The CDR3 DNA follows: TGTGCCAGCAGCCCCCCCATGAACACTGAAGCTTTCTTT. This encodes CASSPPMNTEAFF.

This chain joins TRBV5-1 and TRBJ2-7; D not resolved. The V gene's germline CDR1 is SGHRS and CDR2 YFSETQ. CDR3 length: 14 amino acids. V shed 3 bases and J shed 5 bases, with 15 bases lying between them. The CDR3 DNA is TGCGCCAGCAGCTCCGGAGAGACGAGCCACGAGCAGTACTTC. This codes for CASSSGETSHEQYF.

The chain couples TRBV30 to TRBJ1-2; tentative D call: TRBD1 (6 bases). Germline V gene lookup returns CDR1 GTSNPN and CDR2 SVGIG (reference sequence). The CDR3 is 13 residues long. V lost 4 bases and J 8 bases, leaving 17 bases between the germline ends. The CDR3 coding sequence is TGTGCCTGGACCCCCTCTCAGGGGTCCGGCTACACCTTC. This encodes CAWTPSQGSGYTF.

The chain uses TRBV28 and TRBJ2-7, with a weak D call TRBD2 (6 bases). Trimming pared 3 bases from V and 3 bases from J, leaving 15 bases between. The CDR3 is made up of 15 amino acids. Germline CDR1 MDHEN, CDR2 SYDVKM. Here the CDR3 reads CASSFVQGGIYEQYF. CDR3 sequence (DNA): TGTGCCAGCAGTTTTGTCCAAGGAGGGATCTACGAGCAGTACTTC.

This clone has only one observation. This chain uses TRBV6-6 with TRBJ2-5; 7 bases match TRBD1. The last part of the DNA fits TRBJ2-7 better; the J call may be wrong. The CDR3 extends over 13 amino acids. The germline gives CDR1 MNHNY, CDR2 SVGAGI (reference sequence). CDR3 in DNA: TGTGCCAGCAGTTCAGGGGGCTCCTACGAGCAGTACTTC. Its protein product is CASSSGGSYEQYF.

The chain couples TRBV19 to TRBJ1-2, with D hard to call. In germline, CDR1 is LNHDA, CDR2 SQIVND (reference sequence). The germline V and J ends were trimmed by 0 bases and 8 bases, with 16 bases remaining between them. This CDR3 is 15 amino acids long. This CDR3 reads CASSIDGRGLNGYTF. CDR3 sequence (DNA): TGTGCCAGTAGTATAGATGGGCGGGGTCTAAACGGCTACACCTTC.

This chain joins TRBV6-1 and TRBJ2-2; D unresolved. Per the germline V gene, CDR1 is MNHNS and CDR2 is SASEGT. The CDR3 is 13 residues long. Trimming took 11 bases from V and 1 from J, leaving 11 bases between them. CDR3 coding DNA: TGTGCCTGCCGGTCGGGGAACACCGGGGAGCTGTTTTTT. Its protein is CACRSGNTGELFF.

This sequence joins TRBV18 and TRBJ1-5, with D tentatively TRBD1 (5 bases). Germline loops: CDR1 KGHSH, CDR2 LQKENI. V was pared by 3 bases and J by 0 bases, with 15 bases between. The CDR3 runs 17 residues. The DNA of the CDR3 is TGTGCCAGCTCACCCCAGGCGACGGGGGGTAGCAATCAGCCCCAGCATTTT. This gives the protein CASSPQATGGSNQPQHF.

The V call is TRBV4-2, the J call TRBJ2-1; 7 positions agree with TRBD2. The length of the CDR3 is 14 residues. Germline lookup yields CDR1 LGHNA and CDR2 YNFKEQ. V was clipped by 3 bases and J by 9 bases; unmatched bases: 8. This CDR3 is CASSHFAGDSEQFF. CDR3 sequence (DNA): TGTGCCAGCAGCCACTTTGCGGGGGATAGTGAGCAGTTCTTC.

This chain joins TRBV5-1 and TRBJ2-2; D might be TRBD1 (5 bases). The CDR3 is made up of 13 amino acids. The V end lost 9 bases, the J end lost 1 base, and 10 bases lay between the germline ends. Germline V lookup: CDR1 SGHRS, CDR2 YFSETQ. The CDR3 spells CAITGQNTGELFF. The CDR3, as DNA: TGCGCCATTACAGGACAGAACACCGGGGAGCTGTTTTTT.

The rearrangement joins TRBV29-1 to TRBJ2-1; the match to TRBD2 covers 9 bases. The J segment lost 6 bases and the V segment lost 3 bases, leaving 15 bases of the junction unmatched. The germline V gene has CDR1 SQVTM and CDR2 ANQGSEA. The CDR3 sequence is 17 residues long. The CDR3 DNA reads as TGCAGCGTTGATGGAGAGCGGGGGGCGATTAGCGGCAATGAGCAGTTCTTC. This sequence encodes CSVDGERGAISGNEQFF.

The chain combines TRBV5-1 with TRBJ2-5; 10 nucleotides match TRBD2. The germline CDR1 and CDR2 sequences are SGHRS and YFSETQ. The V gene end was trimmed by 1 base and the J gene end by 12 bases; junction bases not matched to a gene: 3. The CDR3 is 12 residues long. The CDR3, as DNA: TGCGCCAGCAGCTTGACTAGCGGGGAGAAGTACTTC. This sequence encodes CASSLTSGEKYF.

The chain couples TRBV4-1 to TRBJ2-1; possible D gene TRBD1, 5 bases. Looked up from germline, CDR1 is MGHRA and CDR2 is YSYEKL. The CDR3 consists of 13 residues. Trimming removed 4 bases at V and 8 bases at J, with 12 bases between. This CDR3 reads CASSLQIGDEQFF. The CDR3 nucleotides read TGCGCCAGCAGCCTCCAAATAGGGGATGAGCAGTTCTTC.

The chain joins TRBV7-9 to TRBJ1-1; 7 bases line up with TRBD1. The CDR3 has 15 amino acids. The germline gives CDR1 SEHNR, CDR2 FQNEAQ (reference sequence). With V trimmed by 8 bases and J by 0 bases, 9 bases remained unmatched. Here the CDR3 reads CASRGDSSVNTEAFF. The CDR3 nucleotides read TGTGCCAGCCGAGGGGACAGTTCTGTGAACACTGAAGCTTTCTTT.

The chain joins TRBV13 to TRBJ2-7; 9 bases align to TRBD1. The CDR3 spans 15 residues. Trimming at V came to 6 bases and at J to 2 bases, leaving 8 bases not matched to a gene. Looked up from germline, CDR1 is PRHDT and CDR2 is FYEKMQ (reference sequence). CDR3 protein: CASSPGQGRAYEQYF. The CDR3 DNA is TGTGCCAGCAGTCCCGGACAGGGGAGAGCCTACGAGCAGTACTTC.

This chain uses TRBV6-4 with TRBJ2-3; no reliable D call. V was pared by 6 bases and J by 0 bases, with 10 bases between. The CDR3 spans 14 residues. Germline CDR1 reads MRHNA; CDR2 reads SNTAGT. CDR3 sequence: CASSLTESTDTQYF. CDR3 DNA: TGTGCCAGCAGCCTCACAGAAAGCACAGATACGCAGTATTTT.

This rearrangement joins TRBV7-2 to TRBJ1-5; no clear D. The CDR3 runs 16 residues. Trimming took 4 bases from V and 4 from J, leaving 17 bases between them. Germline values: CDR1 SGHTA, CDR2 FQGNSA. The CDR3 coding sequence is TGTGCCAGCAGCTCCTATGAGGGTTCTCTTAATCAGCCCCAGCATTTT. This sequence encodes CASSSYEGSLNQPQHF.

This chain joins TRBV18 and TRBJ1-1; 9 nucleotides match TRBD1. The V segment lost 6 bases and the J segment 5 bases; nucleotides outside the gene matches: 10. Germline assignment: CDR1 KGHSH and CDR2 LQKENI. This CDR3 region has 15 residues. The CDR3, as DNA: TGTGCCAGCTCGACTGTAGGACAGGGGAGTACTGAAGCTTTCTTT. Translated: CASSTVGQGSTEAFF.